This T cell receptor beta chain is drawn from a study of cytomegalovirus exposure and HLA in healthy donors. For the study at large: For the 300 to 450 genotyped donors, approximately 83% fell within the Caucasian-associated ancestry cluster. Study-level results: Rare TCR sequences dominated, though some public TCRs recurred in many donors. A prior analysis recorded that most TCR beta V segments were productive about 87% or about 30% of the time.

A multiplex PCR was run with 60 Vbeta primers and 13 Jbeta primers. The assay was immunoSEQ multiplex PCR, and TCRdb's table has in-frame clones only and misses some. The data show about 200,000 clones, 10% to 15% seen once. In this sample, this clone turned up a few times. Its antigen is still unknown. From germline, CDR1 is SGHDT and CDR2 YYEEEE. V shed 1 base, J shed 4 bases, and the junction held 11 bases outside the gene matches. The CDR3 is 16 amino acids. Sequencing was performed on PBMCs. This TCR was recovered from a man over 45 in good health and CMV-seropositive. V is TRBV5-6 and J is TRBJ2-7; 7 bases line up with TRBD1. The CDR3 here is CASSLYAGTDIYEQYF. The CDR3 DNA reads as TGTGCCAGCAGCTTGTATGCCGGGACAGATATTTACGAGCAGTACTTC.